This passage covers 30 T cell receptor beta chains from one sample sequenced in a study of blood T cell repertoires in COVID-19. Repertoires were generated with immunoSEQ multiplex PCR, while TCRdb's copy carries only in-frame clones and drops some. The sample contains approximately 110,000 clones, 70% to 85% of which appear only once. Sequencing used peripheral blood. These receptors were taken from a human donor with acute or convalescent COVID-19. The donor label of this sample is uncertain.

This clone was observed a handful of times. CDR3 amino acids: CASTPGGDRVSPLHF. The CDR3 DNA reads as TGTGCCAGCACCCCGGGGGGGGACAGGGTTTCACCCCTCCACTTT. The chain links TRBV11-2 to TRBJ1-6; 9 bases are a match to TRBD1. This CDR3 contains 15 residues. Looked up from germline, CDR1 is SGHAT and CDR2 is FQNNGV. Trimming removed 7 bases from V and 9 bases from J; junction bases left unmatched: 10. Full variable domain (remainder filled in from reference TRBV11-2 and TRBJ1-6): EAGVAQSPRYKIIEKRQSVAFWCNPISGHATLYWYQQILGQGPKLLIQFQNNGVVDDSQLPKDRFSAERLKGVDSTLKIQPAKLEDSAVYLCASTPGGDRVSPLHFGNGTRLTVT.

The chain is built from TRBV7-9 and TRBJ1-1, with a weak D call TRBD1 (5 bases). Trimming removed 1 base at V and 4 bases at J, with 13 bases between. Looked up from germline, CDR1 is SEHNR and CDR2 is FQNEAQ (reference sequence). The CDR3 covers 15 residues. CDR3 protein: CASSLGTGPGTEAFF. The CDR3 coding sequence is TGTGCCAGCAGCTTAGGAACAGGACCTGGCACTGAAGCTTTCTTT. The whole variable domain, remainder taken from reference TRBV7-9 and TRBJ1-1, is DTGVSQNPRHKITKRGQNVTFRCDPISEHNRLYWYRQTLGQGPEFLTYFQNEAQLEKSRLLSDRFSAERPKGSFSTLEIQRTEQGDSAMYLCASSLGTGPGTEAFFGQGTRLTVV.

The DNA of the CDR3 is TGTGCCACCCGCGATTTCTCTGGGGCCAACGTCCTGACTTTC. This gives the protein CATRDFSGANVLTF. V and J are TRBV15 and TRBJ2-6; D is undetermined. CDR1 and CDR2 from the germline V gene are LNHNV and YYDKDF (reference sequence). The CDR3 spans 14 residues. V was pared by 8 bases and J by 0 bases, with 8 bases between.

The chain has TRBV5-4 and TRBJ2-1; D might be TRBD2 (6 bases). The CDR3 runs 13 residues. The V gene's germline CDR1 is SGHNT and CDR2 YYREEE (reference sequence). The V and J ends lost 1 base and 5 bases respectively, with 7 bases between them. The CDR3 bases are TGTGCCAGCAGCTTGTGGGGGGACAATGAGCAGTTCTTC. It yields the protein CASSLWGDNEQFF.

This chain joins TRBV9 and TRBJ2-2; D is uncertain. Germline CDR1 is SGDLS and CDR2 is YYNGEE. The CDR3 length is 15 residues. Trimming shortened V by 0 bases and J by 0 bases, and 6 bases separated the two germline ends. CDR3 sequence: CASSVVEANTGELFF. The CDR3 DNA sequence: TGTGCCAGCAGCGTAGTAGAAGCGAACACCGGGGAGCTGTTTTTT.

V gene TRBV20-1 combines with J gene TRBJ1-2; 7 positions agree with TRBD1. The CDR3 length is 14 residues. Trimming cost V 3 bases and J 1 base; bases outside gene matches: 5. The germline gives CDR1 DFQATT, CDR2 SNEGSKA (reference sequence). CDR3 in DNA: TGCAGTGCTAGTGAGACAGGGCTTAACTATGGCTACACCTTC. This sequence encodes CSASETGLNYGYTF.

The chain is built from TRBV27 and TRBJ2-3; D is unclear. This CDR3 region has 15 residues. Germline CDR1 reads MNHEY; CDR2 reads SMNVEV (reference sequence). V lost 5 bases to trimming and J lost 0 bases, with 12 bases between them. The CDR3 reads CASSVAWASTDTQYF. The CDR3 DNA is TGTGCCAGCAGTGTCGCGTGGGCTAGCACAGATACGCAGTATTTT.

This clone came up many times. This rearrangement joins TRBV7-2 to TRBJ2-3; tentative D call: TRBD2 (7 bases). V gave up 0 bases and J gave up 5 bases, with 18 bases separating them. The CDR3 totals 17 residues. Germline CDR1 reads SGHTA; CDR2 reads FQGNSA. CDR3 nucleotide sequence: TGTGCCAGCAGCTTAGCCAGAGGCGGGGGCGGCCTAGATACGCAGTATTTT. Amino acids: CASSLARGGGGLDTQYF. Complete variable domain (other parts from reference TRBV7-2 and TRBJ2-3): GAGVSQSPSNKVTEKGKDVELRCDPISGHTALYWYRQSLGQGLEFLIYFQGNSAPDKSGLPSDRFSAERTGGSVSTLTIQRTQQEDSAVYLCASSLARGGGGLDTQYFGPGTRLTVL.

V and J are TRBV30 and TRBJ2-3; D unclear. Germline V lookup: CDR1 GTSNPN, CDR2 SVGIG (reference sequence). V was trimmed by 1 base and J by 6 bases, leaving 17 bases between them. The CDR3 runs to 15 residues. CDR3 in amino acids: CAWSGLWAQMDTQYF. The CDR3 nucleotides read TGTGCCTGGAGTGGGCTCTGGGCCCAAATGGATACGCAGTATTTT.

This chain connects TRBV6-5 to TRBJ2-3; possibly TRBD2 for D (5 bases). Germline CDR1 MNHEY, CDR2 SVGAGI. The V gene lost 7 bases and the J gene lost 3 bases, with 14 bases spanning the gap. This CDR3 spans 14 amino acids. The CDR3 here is CASKEVGVTDTQYF. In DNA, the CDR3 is TGTGCCAGCAAGGAGGTTGGCGTGACAGATACGCAGTATTTT.

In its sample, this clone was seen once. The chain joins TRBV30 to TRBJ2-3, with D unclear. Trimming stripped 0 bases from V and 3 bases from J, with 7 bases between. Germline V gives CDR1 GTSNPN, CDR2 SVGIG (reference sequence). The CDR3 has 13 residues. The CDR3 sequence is CAWSVAPTDTQYF. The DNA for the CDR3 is TGTGCCTGGAGTGTGGCACCTACAGATACGCAGTATTTT.

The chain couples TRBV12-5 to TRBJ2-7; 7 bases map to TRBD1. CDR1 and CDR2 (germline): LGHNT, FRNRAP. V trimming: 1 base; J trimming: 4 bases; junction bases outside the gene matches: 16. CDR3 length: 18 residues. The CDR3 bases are TGTGCTAGTGGTTTGGGGAAGAAGCCGGGACAGAGCATATACGAGCAGTACTTC. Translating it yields CASGLGKKPGQSIYEQYF.

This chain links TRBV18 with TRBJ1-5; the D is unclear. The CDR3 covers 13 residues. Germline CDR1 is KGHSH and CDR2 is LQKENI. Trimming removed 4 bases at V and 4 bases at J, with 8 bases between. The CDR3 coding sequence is TGTGCCAGCTCACTCCTAGATAATCAGCCCCAGCATTTT. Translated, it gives CASSLLDNQPQHF.

CDR3 sequence reads: CASSPLLPKLDYGYTF. In DNA, the CDR3 is TGTGCCAGCTCCCCCCTCCTACCTAAATTAGACTATGGCTACACCTTC. The chain combines TRBV6-6 with TRBJ1-2; D uncertain. The CDR3 is made up of 16 amino acids. Germline V gene sequence: CDR1 MNHNY, CDR2 SVGAGI (reference sequence). The V gene lost 8 bases and the J gene lost 3 bases, with 22 bases spanning the gap.

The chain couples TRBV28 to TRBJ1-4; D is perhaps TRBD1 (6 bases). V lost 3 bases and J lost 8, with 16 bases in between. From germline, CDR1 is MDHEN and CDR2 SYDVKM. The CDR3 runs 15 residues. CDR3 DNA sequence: TGTGCCAGCAGTTTTTCAGGGGCCCGAAACGAAAAACTGTTTTTT. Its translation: CASSFSGARNEKLFF.

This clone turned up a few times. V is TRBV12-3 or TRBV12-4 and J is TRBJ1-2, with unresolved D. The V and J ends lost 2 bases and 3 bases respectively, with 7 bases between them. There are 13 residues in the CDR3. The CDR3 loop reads CASSLYADYGYTF. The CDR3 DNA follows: TGTGCCAGCAGTTTATACGCGGACTATGGCTACACCTTC.

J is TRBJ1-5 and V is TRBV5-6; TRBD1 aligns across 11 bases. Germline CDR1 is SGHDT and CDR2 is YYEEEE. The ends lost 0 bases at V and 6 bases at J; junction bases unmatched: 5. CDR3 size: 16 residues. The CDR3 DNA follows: TGTGCCAGCAGCTTGGCCATGGGACAGGGGGTTCAGCCCCAGCATTTT. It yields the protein CASSLAMGQGVQPQHF. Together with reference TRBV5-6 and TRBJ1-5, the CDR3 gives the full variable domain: DAGVTQSPTHLIKTRGQQVTLRCSPKSGHDTVSWYQQALGQGPQFIFQYYEEEERQRGNFPDRFSGHQFPNYSSELNVNALLLGDSALYLCASSLAMGQGVQPQHFGDGTRLSIL.

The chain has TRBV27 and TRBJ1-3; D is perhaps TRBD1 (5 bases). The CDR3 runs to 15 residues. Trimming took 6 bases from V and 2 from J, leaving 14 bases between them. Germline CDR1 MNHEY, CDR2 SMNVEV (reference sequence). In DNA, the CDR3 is TGTGCCAGCAGCCTACGGGGGGTAGCTGGAAACACCATATATTTT. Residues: CASSLRGVAGNTIYF.

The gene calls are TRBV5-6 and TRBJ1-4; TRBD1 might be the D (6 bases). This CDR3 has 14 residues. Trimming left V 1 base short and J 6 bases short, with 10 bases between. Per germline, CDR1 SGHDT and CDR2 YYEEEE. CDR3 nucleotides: TGTGCCAGCAGCTTGTTGGCAGGGGATGAAAAACTGTTTTTT. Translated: CASSLLAGDEKLFF.

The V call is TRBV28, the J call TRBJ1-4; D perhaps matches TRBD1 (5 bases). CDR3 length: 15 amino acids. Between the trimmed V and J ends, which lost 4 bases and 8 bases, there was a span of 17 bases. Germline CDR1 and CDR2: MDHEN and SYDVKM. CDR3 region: CASSSGLTVAEKLFF. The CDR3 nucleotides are TGTGCCAGCAGTTCGGGACTTACCGTGGCGGAAAAACTGTTTTTT.

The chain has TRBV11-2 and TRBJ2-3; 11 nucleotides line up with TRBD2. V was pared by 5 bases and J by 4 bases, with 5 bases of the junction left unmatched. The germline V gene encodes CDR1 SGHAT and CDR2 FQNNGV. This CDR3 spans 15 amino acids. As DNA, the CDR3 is TGTGCCAGCAGCACGACTAGCGGGGCCGCAGATACGCAGTATTTT. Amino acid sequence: CASSTTSGAADTQYF.

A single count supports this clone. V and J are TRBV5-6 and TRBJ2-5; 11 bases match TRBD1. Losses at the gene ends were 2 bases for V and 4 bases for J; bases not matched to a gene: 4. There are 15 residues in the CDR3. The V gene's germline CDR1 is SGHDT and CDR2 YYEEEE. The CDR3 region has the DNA TGTGCCAGCAGCTTTGGACAGGGGGCTACAGAGACCCAGTACTTC. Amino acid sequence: CASSFGQGATETQYF.

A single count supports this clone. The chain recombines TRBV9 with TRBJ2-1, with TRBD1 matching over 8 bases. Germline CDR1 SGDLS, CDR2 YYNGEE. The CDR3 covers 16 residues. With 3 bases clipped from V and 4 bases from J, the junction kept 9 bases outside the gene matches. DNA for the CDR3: TGTGCCAGCAGCGCCGATATCGGACAGGGTTACAATGAGCAGTTCTTC. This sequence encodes CASSADIGQGYNEQFF.

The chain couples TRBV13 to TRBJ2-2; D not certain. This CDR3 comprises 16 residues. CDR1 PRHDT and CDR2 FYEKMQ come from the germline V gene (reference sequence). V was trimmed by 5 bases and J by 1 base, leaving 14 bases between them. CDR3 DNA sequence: TGTGCCAGCAGCCTGTTGGTCGCAGGGAACACCGGGGAGCTGTTTTTT. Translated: CASSLLVAGNTGELFF.

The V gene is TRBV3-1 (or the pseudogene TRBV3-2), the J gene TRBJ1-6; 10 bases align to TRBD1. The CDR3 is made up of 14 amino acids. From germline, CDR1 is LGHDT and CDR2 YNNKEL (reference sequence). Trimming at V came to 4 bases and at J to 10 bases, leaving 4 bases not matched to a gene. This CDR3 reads CASSRTGGASPLHF. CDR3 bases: TGTGCCAGCAGCCGGACAGGGGGAGCCTCACCCCTCCACTTT.

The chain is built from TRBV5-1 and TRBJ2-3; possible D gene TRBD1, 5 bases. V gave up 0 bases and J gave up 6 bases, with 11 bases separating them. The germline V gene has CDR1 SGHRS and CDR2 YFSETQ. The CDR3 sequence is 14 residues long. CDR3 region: CASSLEGVRDTQYF. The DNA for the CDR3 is TGCGCCAGCAGCTTGGAAGGGGTTCGGGATACGCAGTATTTT.

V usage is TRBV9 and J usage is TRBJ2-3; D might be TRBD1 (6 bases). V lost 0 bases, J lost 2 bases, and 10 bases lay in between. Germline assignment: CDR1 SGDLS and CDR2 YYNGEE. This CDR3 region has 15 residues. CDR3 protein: CASSVDGTHTDTQYF. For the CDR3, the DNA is TGTGCCAGCAGCGTAGATGGGACACACACAGATACGCAGTATTTT.

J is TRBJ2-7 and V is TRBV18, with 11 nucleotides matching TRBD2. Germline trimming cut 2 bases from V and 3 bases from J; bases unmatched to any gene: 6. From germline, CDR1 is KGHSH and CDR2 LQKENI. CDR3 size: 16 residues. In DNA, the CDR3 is TGTGCCAGCTCACCAGCAGTAGCGGGGGGGCGCTACGAGCAGTACTTC. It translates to CASSPAVAGGRYEQYF.

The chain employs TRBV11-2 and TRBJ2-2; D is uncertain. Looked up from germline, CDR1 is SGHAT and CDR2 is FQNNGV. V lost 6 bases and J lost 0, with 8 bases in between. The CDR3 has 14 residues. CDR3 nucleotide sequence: TGTGCCAGCAGGACCACTACGAACACCGGGGAGCTGTTTTTT. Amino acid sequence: CASRTTTNTGELFF.

Here the CDR3 DNA reads TGTGCCAGCAGAGCCGGGACAAGCAATCAGCCCCAGCATTTT. It translates to CASRAGTSNQPQHF. The chain carries TRBV2 and TRBJ1-5; the D gene is possibly TRBD1 (6 bases). This CDR3 has 14 residues. Germline loops: CDR1 SNHLY, CDR2 FYNNEI. Trimming cost V 6 bases and J 1 base, with 10 bases left between them.